This T cell receptor beta chain was retrieved from a study of T cells in Graves' hyperthyroidism and ophthalmopathy. Researchers amplified the TCR beta CDR3 regions from RNA transcripts. The primer set for the first-round RT-PCR of the TCR CDR3 was HTBI. TCRdb re-analysed the multiplex PCR reads in MiXCR, keeping a single row per CDR3 protein. The sample lists approximately 380,000 distinct CDR3 sequences, over 13% occurring once. This clonotype was counted many times. This CDR3 is built from 14 residues. Germline loops: CDR1 GTSNPN, CDR2 SVGIG (reference sequence). With V trimmed by 1 base and J by 4 bases, 3 bases remained unmatched.

Sequenced input: blood. The source of this sequence is a man aged 45-60 years with Graves' ophthalmopathy. The chain joins TRBV30 to TRBJ2-1; TRBD1 matches 8 bases. The CDR3 loop reads CAWSAGQGYNEQFF. The CDR3 bases are TGTGCCTGGAGTGCCGGACAGGGATACAATGAGCAGTTCTTC.